This T cell receptor (beta chain) was recovered during a study of T and B cells in COVID-19 patients. Study summary: About 90% of the roughly 20 active-infection patients had comorbidities associated with unfavorable COVID-19 outcome.

Study-level findings and limits: Patients with COVID-19 reportedly showed strongly skewed T cell receptor beta variable and joining gene usage. Of approximately 2,400 TCR clusters found only in the recovered cohort, 25 to 35 had low generation probability.

Germline V CDR1 and CDR2: MRHNA, SNTAGT. V was pared by 4 bases and J by 3 bases, with 6 bases of the junction left unmatched. The CDR3 length is 14 residues. BIOMED2 TRB-A/B primer pools were used in multiplex TRB PCR. MiXCR, run by TCRdb on the multiplex PCR reads, gives a single entry per CDR3 protein. The sample holds about 16,000 distinct CDR3 sequences, under 35% seen once. From blood, roughly 220-550 ng of genomic DNA served as TRB template. This clonotype was seen repeatedly, ten times or more. What it recognizes is unknown. This TCR was recovered from a human donor who had recovered from COVID-19. The chain joins TRBV6-4 to TRBJ2-7, with 7 bases matching TRBD1. The sample taken for sequencing was blood. The DNA of the CDR3 is TGTGCCAGCAGTGTCGTGACAGGGATCTACGAGCAGTACTTC. Translated, it gives CASSVVTGIYEQYF.